The rows below give T cell receptor beta chains drawn from one sample of a study of blood T cell repertoires in COVID-19. Measured with immunoSEQ multiplex PCR; TCRdb has only the in-frame clones, and not every one. The sample records some 28,000 clones, about 85% being singletons. Sequences were obtained from peripheral blood. Receptor source: a human donor in a cohort sampled during active COVID-19. CDR3s leave out the opening cysteine and the closing phenylalanine or tryptophan. A row's size may be missing; if present it is once, few, many or a size class.

>TRBV18|few|TRBJ2-3
ASSLSQGADTQY
>TRBV12-3/TRBV12-4|-|TRBJ1-2
ASNRQGYGYT
>TRBV10-1|once|TRBJ2-3
ASSDAGSDTQY
>TRBV19|-|TRBJ1-2
ASSIRSGYT
>TRBV7-6|-|TRBJ1-3
ASSLNGASAGNTIY
>TRBV3-1/TRBV3-2|-|TRBJ1-5
ASSDDSNNQPQH
>TRBV11-2|-|TRBJ2-7
ASSLGLAQLSMDHEQY
>TRBV18|-|TRBJ2-7
ASSLYSGRRVEQY
>TRBV14|-|TRBJ2-3
ASRPGYGTSGRASDTQY
>TRBV7-9|-|TRBJ1-1
ASSRPGHNTEAF
>TRBV6-5|-|TRBJ2-5
ASRGQGETQY
>TRBV7-2|once|TRBJ2-3
VLSDTQY
>TRBV30|-|TRBJ2-6
AWSGQVHSGANVLT
>TRBV6-1|-|TRBJ2-1
ASSELAPPKEQF
>TRBV6-1|-|TRBJ2-5
ASSEGEQGAETQY
>TRBV7-2|-|TRBJ1-5
ASSLAQGLGQPQH
>TRBV6-5|once|TRBJ2-6
ASSYLSSGANVLT
>TRBV6-6|-|TRBJ1-1
ASNLAQGLNTEAF
>TRBV4-1|-|TRBJ2-1
ASSQGLAGGRGGYNEQF
>TRBV11-2|-|TRBJ2-2
ASSLAGGSVSYRELF
>TRBV5-1|few|TRBJ1-4
ASSLTVNEKLF
>TRBV28|-|TRBJ1-1
ASSSYRETEAF
>TRBV7-9|-|TRBJ1-2
ASSSGEYGYT
>TRBV7-2|-|TRBJ2-1
ASSATSGPLGEQF
>TRBV14|-|TRBJ1-6
ASSQERLAVNSPLH
>TRBV2|-|TRBJ2-6
ASRDIAGGLSGANVLT
>TRBV3-1/TRBV3-2|-|TRBJ2-3
ASSQDSRLAGNTDTQY
>TRBV30|-|TRBJ2-3
AWTLGTSSSSTDTQY
>TRBV21-1|-|TRBJ1-2
ASTGSDYGYT
>TRBV19|-|TRBJ2-1
ASREGAPSSYNEQF
>TRBV30|-|TRBJ2-7
AWSGRQGSYEQY
>TRBV7-6|-|TRBJ2-7
ASSLTSGRAREQY
>TRBV3-1/TRBV3-2|-|TRBJ2-1
ASSPPPYGEQF